The T cell receptor (beta chain) under discussion was sequenced for a study of shared clonotypes between healthy human individuals. TCRdb keeps only in-frame clones here, not all; method: immunoSEQ multiplex PCR. The top ten clones hold around 0.4% of a sample with millions of clones, 80% to 95% of them seen once. CDR1 and CDR2 (germline): ENHRY, SYGVKD. Trimming cost V 10 bases and J 5 bases; bases outside gene matches: 16. The CDR3 runs to 15 residues. The rearrangement uses TRBV10-3 and TRBJ1-2; 7 bases match TRBD1. This TCR derives from a man aged 18-30 years in good health. Some clones in this sample may be carry-over from other donors' samples. Input material: naive CD4+ T cells from PBMCs. Subset given: CD45RA+ positively selected. In nucleotides, the CDR3 is TGTGCCAGGGCCCCCGGGGACAGTGGCCCTTATGGCTACACCTTC. It is translated as CARAPGDSGPYGYTF.